These T cell receptor beta chains were read from a single sample in a study of blood T cell repertoires in COVID-19. TCRdb's table, derived via immunoSEQ multiplex PCR, lists solely in-frame clones and lacks some. The sample carries some 530,000 clones, 80% to 90% recorded once. The sequenced material came from peripheral blood. These receptors all stem from a human donor in a cohort sampled during active COVID-19. CDR3s include the opening cysteine and the closing phenylalanine or tryptophan. The D gene is left open where the match is weak. Clone size, where shown, is once, few, many, or a class for clones that have expanded.

size: NA
J: TRBJ1-2
V: TRBV19
D: NA
CDR3: CASSNPTANYGYTF
DNA: TGTGCCAGTAGTAATCCGACAGCTAACTATGGCTACACCTTC

size: NA
J: TRBJ2-1
V: TRBV7-2
D: TRBD2
CDR3: CASSSAGLAGGYNEQFF
DNA: TGTGCCAGCAGCTCAGCGGGACTAGCGGGAGGGTACAATGAGCAGTTCTTC

size: NA
J: TRBJ2-6
V: TRBV5-6
D: NA
CDR3: CASSLPGATNVLTF
DNA: TGTGCCAGCAGCTTGCCAGGGGCAACCAACGTCCTGACTTTC

size: few
J: TRBJ1-3
V: TRBV7-2
D: NA
CDR3: CASSLGALTSGNTIYF
DNA: TGTGCCAGCAGCTTAGGGGCCTTGACCTCTGGAAACACCATATATTTT

size: NA
J: TRBJ2-5
V: TRBV7-2
D: TRBD2
CDR3: CASSRWGGRASETQYF
DNA: TGTGCCAGCAGCAGATGGGGCGGGAGGGCCTCAGAGACCCAGTACTTC

size: NA
J: TRBJ2-3
V: TRBV12-5
D: TRBD2
CDR3: CASGLAASGVTDTQYF
DNA: TGTGCTAGTGGTTTGGCGGCTAGCGGAGTAACAGATACGCAGTATTTT

size: NA
J: TRBJ1-5
V: TRBV19
D: TRBD1
CDR3: CASSSRGTASNQPQHF
DNA: TGTGCCAGTAGTTCACGGGGGACAGCAAGTAATCAGCCCCAGCATTTT

size: NA
J: TRBJ2-7
V: TRBV11-2
D: TRBD2
CDR3: CASSSRILGGGEQYF
DNA: TGTGCCAGCAGCTCTCGAATATTAGGCGGGGGCGAGCAGTACTTC

size: NA
J: TRBJ2-2
V: TRBV15
D: NA
CDR3: CATSIGSANTGELFF
DNA: TGTGCCACCAGCATCGGGAGCGCGAACACCGGGGAGCTGTTTTTT

size: NA
J: TRBJ2-5
V: TRBV6-2/TRBV6-3
D: NA
CDR3: CASSYDTWETQYF
DNA: TGTGCCAGCAGTTACGACACATGGGAGACCCAGTACTTC

size: NA
J: TRBJ1-1
V: TRBV3-1/TRBV3-2
D: NA
CDR3: CASSPWGGPNTEAFF
DNA: TGTGCCAGCAGCCCTTGGGGCGGACCGAACACTGAAGCTTTCTTT

size: NA
J: TRBJ1-4
V: TRBV2
D: NA
CDR3: CASSFHEGNEKLFF
DNA: TGTGCCAGCAGTTTCCACGAGGGCAATGAAAAACTGTTTTTT

size: once
J: TRBJ2-5
V: TRBV5-1
D: TRBD1
CDR3: CASTPDRVETQYF
DNA: TGCGCCAGCACCCCGGACAGGGTAGAGACCCAGTACTTC